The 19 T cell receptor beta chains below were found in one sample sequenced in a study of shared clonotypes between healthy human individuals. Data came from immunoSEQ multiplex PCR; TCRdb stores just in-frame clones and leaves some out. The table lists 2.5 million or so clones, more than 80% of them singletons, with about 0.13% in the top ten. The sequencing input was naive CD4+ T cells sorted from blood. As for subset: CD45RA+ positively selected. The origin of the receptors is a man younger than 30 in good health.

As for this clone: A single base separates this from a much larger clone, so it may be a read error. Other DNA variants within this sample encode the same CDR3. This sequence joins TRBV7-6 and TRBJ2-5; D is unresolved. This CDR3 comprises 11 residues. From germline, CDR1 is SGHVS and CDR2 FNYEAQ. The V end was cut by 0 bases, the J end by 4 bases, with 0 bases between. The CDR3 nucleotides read TGTGCCAGCAGCTTAGCAGAGACCCAGTACTTC. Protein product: CASSLAETQYF. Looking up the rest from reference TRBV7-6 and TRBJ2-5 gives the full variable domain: GAGVSQSPRYKVTKRGQDVALRCDPISGHVSLYWYRQALGQGPEFLTYFNYEAQQDKSGLPNDRFSAERPEGSISTLTIQRTEQRDSAMYRCASSLAETQYFGPGTRLLVL.

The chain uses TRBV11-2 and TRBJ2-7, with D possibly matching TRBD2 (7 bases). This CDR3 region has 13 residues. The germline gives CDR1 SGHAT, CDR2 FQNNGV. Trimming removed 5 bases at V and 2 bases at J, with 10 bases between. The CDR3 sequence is CASSEGGAYEQYF. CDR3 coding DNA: TGTGCCAGCAGCGAGGGGGGGGCCTACGAGCAGTACTTC.

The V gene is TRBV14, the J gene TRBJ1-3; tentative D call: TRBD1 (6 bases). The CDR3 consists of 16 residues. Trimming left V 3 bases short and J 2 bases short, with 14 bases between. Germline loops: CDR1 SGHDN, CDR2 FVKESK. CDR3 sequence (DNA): TGTGCCAGCAGCCACTCAGGGGCGGTAACTGGAAACACCATATATTTT. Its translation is CASSHSGAVTGNTIYF.

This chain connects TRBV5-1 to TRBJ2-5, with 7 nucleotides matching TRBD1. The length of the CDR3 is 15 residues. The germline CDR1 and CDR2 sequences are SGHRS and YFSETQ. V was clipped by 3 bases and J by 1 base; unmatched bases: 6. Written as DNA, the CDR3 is TGCGCCAGCAGCTCGATGGGACAGACCCAAGAGACCCAGTACTTC. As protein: CASSSMGQTQETQYF.

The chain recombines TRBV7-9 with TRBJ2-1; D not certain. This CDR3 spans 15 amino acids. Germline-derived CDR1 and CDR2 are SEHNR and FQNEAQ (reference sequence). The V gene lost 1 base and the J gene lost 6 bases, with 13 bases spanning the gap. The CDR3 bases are TGTGCCAGCAGCTTAGGAGTAGTGAGGCTCAATGAGCAGTTCTTC. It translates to CASSLGVVRLNEQFF.

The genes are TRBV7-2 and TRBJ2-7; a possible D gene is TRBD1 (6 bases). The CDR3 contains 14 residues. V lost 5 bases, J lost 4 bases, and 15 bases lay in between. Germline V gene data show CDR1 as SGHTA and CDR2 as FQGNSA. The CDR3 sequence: CASSPSGQNYEQYF. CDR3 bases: TGTGCCAGCAGCCCATCGGGACAAAATTACGAGCAGTACTTC.

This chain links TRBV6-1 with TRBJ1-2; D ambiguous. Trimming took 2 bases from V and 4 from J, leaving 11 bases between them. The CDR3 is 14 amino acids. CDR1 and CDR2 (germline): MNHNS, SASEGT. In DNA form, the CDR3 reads TGTGCCAGCAGTGAAAGCGGGCGGATCTATGGCTACACCTTC. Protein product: CASSESGRIYGYTF.

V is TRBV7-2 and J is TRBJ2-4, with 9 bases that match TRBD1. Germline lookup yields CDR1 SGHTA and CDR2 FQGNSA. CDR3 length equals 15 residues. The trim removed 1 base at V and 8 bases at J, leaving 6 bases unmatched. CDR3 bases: TGTGCCAGCAGCTTAGACCGGGACAGGGTGCACATTCAGTACTTC. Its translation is CASSLDRDRVHIQYF.

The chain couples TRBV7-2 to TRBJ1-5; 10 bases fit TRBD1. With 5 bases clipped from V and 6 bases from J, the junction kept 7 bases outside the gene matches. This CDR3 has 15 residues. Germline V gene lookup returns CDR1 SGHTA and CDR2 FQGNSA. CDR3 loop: CASSRGTGVFQPQHF. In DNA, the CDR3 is TGTGCCAGCAGCCGCGGGACAGGGGTGTTTCAGCCCCAGCATTTT.

As DNA, the CDR3 is TGTGCCAGCAGCTTGGCCGGACAGGAATACGGCTACACCTTC. Its translation: CASSLAGQEYGYTF. V usage is TRBV5-5 and J usage is TRBJ1-2; 7 positions match TRBD1. Germline V lookup: CDR1 SGHKS, CDR2 YYEKEE (reference sequence). The CDR3 consists of 14 residues. J lost 8 bases, V lost 0 bases, and 7 bases had no gene match. The complete variable domain, with remaining parts taken from reference TRBV5-5 and TRBJ1-2, reads DAGVTQSPTHLIKTRGQQVTLRCSPISGHKSVSWYQQVLGQGPQFIFQYYEKEERGRGNFPDRFSARQFPNYSSELNVNALLLGDSALYLCASSLAGQEYGYTFGSGTRLTVV.

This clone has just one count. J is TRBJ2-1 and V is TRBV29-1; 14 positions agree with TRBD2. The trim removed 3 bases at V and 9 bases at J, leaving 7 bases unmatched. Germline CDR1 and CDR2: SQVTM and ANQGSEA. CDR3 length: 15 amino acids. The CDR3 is CSVDRGLAGDGEQFF. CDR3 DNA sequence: TGCAGCGTTGATCGGGGACTAGCGGGAGACGGTGAGCAGTTCTTC.

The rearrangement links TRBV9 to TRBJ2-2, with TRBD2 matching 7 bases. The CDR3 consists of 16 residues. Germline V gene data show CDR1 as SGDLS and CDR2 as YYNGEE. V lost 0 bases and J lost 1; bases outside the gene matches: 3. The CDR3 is CASSVAASGNTGELFF. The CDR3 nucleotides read TGTGCCAGCAGCGTAGCGGCTAGCGGGAACACCGGGGAGCTGTTTTTT.

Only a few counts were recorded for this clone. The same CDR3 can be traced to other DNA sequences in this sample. The CDR3 here is CASSQGSYNSPLHF. The CDR3 bases are TGCGCCAGCAGCCAAGGTAGTTATAATTCACCCCTCCACTTT. V is TRBV4-1 and J is TRBJ1-6; D remains ambiguous. Between the trimmed V and J ends, which lost 1 base and 4 bases, there was a span of 5 bases. Germline CDR1 reads MGHRA; CDR2 reads YSYEKL. This CDR3 is 14 amino acids long.

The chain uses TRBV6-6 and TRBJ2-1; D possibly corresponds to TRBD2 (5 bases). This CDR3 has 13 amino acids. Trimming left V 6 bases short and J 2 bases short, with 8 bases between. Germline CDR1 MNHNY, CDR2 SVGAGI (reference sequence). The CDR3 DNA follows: TGTGCCAGCAGATCCGGGACCTACAATGAGCAGTTCTTC. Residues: CASRSGTYNEQFF.

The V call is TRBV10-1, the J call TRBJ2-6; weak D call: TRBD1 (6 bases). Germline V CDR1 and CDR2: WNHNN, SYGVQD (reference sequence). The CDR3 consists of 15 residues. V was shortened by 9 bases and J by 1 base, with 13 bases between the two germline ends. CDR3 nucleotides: TGCGCCAGGGACAGCCTGTTTTCTGGGGCCAACGTCCTGACTTTC. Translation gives CARDSLFSGANVLTF.

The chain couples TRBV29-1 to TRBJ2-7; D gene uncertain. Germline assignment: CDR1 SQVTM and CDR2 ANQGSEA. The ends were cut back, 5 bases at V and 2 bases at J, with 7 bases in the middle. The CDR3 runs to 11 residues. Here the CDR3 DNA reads TGCAGCGTTAGGACGACCTACGAGCAGTACTTC. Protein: CSVRTTYEQYF.

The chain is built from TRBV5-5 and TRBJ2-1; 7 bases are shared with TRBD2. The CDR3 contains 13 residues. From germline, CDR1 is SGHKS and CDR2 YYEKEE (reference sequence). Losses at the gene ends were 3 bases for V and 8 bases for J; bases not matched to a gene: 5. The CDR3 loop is CASSWGGYDEQFF. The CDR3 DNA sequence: TGTGCCAGCAGCTGGGGAGGGTACGATGAGCAGTTCTTC. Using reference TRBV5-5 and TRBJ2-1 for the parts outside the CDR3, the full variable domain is DAGVTQSPTHLIKTRGQQVTLRCSPISGHKSVSWYQQVLGQGPQFIFQYYEKEERGRGNFPDRFSARQFPNYSSELNVNALLLGDSALYLCASSWGGYDEQFFGPGTRLTVL.

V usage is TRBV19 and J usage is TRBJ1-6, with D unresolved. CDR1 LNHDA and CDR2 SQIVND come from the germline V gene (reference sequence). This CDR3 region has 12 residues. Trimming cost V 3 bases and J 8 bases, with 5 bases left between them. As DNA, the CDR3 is TGTGCCAGTAGTATCTGGGATTCACCCCTCCACTTT. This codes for CASSIWDSPLHF.

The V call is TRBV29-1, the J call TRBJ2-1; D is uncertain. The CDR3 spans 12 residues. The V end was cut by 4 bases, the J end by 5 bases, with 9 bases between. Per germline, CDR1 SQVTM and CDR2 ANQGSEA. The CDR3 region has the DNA TGCAGCGTTGGTGGGTTTGACAATGAGCAGTTCTTC. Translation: CSVGGFDNEQFF.